This TCR beta chain was obtained from a study of blood T cells in healthy people across ages. There are a few counts of this clonotype. One end of the junction varies from germline; a read error may be responsible. This CDR3 has 15 amino acids. CDR1 and CDR2 from the germline V gene are SGHAT and FQDESV (reference sequence). With a J-beta primer mix and a sample-barcoded 5' primer, a second PCR ran about 7 to 12 cycles. Via MiXCR, TCRdb re-called the 5' RACE reads, giving one row per CDR3 protein. The table lists approximately 800,000 distinct CDR3 sequences, about 25% of them singletons. These data are also associated with another study on T cells of mothers and their children.

Sample: blood. The receptor was derived from a boy younger than 18 in good health. The V and J genes are TRBV11-1 and TRBJ2-3; D may be TRBD2 (5 bases). CDR3 protein: CAGSLTRLNTDTQYF. CDR3 bases: TGTGCCGGCAGCTTAACGAGACTAAACACAGATACGCAGTATTTT.